This TCR delta chain is from a study of gamma-delta T cells after stem cell transplantation listed by TCRdb under 2016. To prepare the library, RT-PCR was applied. Sequencing was carried out with an Illumina MiSeq. TCRdb reprocessed the public reads with the caller CATT; rows with the same DNA were merged afterwards. The sample records some 2,900 delta-chain clones, around 2% of which are singletons. About two fifths of the sample belongs to the ten largest clones. About this clone itself: Its antigen target is currently unknown. The protein TCRdb gives is from a much larger clone and does not agree with this DNA's translation at residue 4, likely a read error; the protein shown here comes from the DNA.

Reading the germline V gene gives CDR1 GEAIGNYY and CDR2 EKD. From cysteine to phenylalanine, the CDR3 is 15 amino acids long. Only the CDR3 part of the read is kept: 45 bases, read in frame from the first base. The chain was built from TRDV2 and TRDJ1; a tentative D match to TRDD3 spans 5 bases. The specimen was gamma-delta T cells. The receptor comes from a human donor. It is not recorded whose cells these are; they may come from a transplant donor. The CDR3 has the sequence CACGTVGNHTDKLIF. The nucleotide sequence is given as TGTGCCTGTGGCACCGTGGGGAATCACACCGATAAACTCATCTTT.